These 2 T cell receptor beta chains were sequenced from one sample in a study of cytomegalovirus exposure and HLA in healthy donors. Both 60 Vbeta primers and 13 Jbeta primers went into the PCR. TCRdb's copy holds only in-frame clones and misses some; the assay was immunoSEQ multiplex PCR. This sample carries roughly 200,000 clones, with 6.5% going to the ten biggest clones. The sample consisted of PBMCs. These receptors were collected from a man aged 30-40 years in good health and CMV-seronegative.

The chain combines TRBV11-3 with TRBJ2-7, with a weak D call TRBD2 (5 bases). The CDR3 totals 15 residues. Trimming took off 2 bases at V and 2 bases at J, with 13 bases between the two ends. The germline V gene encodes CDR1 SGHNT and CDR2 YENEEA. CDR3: CASSLTGGTTYEQYF. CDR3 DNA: TGTGCCAGCAGCTTAACCGGAGGCACAACCTACGAGCAGTACTTC.

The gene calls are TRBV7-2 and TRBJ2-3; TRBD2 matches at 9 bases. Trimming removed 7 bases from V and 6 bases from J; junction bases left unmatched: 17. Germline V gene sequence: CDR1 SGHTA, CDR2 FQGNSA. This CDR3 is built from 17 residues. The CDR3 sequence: CASTAQPGRGGSDTQYF. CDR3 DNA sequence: TGTGCCAGCACCGCACAACCGGGGCGGGGGGGCTCGGATACGCAGTATTTT. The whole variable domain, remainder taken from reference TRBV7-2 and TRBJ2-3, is GAGVSQSPSNKVTEKGKDVELRCDPISGHTALYWYRQSLGQGLEFLIYFQGNSAPDKSGLPSDRFSAERTGGSVSTLTIQRTQQEDSAVYLCASTAQPGRGGSDTQYFGPGTRLTVL.